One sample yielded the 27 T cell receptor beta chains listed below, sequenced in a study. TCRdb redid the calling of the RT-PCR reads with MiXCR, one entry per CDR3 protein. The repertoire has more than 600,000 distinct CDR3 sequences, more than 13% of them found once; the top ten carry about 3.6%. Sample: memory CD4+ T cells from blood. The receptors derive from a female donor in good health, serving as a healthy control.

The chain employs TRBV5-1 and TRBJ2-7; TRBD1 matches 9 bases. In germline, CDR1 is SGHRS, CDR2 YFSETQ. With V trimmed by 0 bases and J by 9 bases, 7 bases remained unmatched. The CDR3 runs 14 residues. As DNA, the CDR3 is TGCGCCAGCAGCTTGGGTGACAGGGGGACAATGCAGTACTTC. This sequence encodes CASSLGDRGTMQYF.

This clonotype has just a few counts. CDR3 nucleotide sequence: TGCGCCAGCAGCCAATACAGGGAATCTAACAACGAGCAGTACTTC. The encoded protein is CASSQYRESNNEQYF. The chain joins TRBV4-3 to TRBJ2-7, with TRBD1 as a possible D gene (6 bases). Germline V CDR1 and CDR2: LGHNA, YSLEER. V lost 2 bases and J 5 bases, leaving 16 bases between the germline ends. The CDR3 consists of 15 residues.

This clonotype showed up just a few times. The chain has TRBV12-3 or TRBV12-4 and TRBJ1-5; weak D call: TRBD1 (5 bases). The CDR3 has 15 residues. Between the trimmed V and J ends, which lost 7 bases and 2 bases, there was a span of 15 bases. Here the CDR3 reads CASTMRRGGNQPQHF. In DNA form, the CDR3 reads TGTGCCAGCACCATGAGGCGGGGGGGCAATCAGCCCCAGCATTTT.

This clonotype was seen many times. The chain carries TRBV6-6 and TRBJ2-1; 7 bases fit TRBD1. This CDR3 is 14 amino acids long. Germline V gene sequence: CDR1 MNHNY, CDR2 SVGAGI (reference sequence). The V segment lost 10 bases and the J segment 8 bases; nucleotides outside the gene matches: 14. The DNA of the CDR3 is TGTGCCACTCTGAGGGGGCAGAAGGTGGATGAGCAGTTCTTC. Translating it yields CATLRGQKVDEQFF.

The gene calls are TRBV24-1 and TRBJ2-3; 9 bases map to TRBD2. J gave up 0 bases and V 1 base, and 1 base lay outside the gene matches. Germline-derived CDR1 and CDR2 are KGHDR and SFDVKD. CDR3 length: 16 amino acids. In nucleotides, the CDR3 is TGTGCCACCAGTGATTTTACTAGCGGGAGCACAGATACGCAGTATTTT. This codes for CATSDFTSGSTDTQYF.

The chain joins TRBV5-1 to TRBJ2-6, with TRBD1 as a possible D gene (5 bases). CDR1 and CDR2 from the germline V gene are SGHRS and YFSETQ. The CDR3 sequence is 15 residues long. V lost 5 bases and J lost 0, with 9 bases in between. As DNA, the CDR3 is TGCGCCAGCAGTTGGCAGGGCTCTGGGGCCAACGTCCTGACTTTC. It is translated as CASSWQGSGANVLTF.

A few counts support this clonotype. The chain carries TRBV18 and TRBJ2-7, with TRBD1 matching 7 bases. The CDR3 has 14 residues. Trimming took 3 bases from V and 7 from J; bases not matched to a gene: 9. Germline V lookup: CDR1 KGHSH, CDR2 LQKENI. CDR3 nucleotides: TGTGCCAGCTCACCTGGGACAGCCAGTGGGGAGCAGTACTTC. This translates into CASSPGTASGEQYF.

The CDR3 here is CASSLALAGSADTQYF. The CDR3, as DNA: TGTGCCAGCAGCTTAGCGCTAGCGGGGAGTGCAGATACGCAGTATTTT. The chain links TRBV7-2 to TRBJ2-3; TRBD2 matches at 9 bases. Per the germline V gene, CDR1 is SGHTA and CDR2 is FQGNSA. The junction had 5 bases not matched to a gene; V was cut back by 0 bases and J by 4 bases. The CDR3 length is 16 residues.

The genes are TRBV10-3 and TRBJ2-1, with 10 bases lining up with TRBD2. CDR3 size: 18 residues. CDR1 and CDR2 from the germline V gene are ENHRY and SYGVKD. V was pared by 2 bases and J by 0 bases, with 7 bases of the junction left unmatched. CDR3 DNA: TGTGCCATCAGTGAGCCCGGACTAGCGGTGAGCTCCTACAATGAGCAGTTCTTC. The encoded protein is CAISEPGLAVSSYNEQFF.

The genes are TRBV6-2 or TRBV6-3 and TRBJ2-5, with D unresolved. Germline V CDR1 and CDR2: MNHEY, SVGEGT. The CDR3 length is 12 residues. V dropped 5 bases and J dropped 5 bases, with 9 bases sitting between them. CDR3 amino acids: CASSQTWETQYF. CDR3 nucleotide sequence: TGTGCCAGCAGTCAAACTTGGGAGACCCAGTACTTC.

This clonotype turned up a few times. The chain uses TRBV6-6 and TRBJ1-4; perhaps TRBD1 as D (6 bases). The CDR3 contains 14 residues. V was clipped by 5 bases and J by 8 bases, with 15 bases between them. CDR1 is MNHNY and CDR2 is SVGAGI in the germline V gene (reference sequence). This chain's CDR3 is CASSRSGAQEKLFF. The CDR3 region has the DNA TGTGCCAGCAGTCGTTCGGGGGCGCAAGAAAAACTGTTTTTT.

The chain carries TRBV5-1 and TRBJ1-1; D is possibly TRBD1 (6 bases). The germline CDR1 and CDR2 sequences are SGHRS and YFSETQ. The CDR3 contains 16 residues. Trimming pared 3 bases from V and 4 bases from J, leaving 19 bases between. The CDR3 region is CASSWEAYRDGTEAFF. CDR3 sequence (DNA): TGCGCCAGCAGCTGGGAGGCGTACAGGGATGGCACTGAAGCTTTCTTT.

Written as DNA, the CDR3 is TGTGCCAGCAGCAACCGGGACACTGAAGAAGCTTTCTTT. Translation gives CASSNRDTEEAFF. This chain links TRBV7-2 with TRBJ1-1, with a tentative D call TRBD1 (6 bases). The V end was cut by 5 bases, the J end by 8 bases, with 15 bases between. This CDR3 region has 13 residues. CDR1 SGHTA and CDR2 FQGNSA come from the germline V gene.

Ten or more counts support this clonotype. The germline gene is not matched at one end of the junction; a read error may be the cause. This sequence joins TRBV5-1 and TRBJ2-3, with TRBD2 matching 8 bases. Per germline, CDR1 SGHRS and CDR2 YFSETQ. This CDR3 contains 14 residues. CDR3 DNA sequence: TGTGCCAGCAGTTTAGCGGGAAACACAGATACGCAGTATTTT. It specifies CASSLAGNTDTQYF.

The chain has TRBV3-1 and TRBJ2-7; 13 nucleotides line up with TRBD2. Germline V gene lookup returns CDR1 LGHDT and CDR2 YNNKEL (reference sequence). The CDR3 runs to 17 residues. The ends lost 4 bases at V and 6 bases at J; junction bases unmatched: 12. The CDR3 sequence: CASSPDQLAGGHGEQYF. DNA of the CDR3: TGTGCCAGCAGCCCAGACCAACTAGCGGGGGGGCATGGCGAGCAGTACTTC.

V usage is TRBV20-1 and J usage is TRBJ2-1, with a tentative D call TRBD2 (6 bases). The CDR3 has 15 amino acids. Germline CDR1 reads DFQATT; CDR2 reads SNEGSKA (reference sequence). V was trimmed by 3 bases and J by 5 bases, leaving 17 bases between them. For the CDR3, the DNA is TGCAGTGCTAGCCCTCTAGCGACCCCCAACAATGAGCAGTTCTTC. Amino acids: CSASPLATPNNEQFF.

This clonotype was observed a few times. In DNA form, the CDR3 reads TGTGCCAGCAGTTGGGGACCTCGCTCCTACGAGCAGTACTTC. It is translated as CASSWGPRSYEQYF. This sequence joins TRBV12-3 or TRBV12-4 and TRBJ2-7; D tentatively fits TRBD1 or TRBD2 (5 bases each). The CDR3 contains 14 residues. Trimming shortened V by 4 bases and J by 0 bases, and 10 bases separated the two germline ends.

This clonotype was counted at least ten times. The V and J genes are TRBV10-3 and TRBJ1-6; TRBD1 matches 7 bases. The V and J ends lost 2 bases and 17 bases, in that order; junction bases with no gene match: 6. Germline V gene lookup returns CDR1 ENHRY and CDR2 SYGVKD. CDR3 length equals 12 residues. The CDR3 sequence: CAISEAGQNIHF. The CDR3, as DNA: TGTGCCATCAGTGAGGCGGGACAGAACATCCACTTT.

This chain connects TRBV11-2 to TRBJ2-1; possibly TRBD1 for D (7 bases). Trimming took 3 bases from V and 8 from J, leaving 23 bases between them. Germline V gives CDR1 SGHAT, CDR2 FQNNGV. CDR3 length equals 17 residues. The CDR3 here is CASSLLPGGTVTYEQFF. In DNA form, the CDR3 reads TGTGCCAGCAGCTTGTTACCAGGGGGGACAGTAACCTATGAGCAGTTCTTC.

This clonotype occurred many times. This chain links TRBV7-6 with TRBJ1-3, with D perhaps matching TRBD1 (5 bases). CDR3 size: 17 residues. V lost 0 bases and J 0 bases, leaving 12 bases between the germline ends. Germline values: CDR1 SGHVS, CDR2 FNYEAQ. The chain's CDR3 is CASSLAAGGYSGNTIYF. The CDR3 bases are TGTGCCAGCAGCTTAGCCGCGGGGGGGTACTCTGGAAACACCATATATTTT.

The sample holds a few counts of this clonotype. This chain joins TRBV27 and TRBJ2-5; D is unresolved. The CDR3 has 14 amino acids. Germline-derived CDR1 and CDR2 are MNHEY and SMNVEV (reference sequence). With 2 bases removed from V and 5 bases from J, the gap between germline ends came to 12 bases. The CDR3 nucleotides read TGTGCCAGCAGTTTAACCGTGGGATGGGAGACCCAGTACTTC. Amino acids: CASSLTVGWETQYF.

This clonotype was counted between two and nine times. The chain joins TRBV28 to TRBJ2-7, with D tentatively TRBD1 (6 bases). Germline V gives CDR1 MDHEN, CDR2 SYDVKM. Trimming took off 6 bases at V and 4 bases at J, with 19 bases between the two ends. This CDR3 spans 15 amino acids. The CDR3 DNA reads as TGTGCCAGCAGCCGGCCCGGGACAAGAAGTTACGAGCAGTACTTC. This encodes CASSRPGTRSYEQYF.

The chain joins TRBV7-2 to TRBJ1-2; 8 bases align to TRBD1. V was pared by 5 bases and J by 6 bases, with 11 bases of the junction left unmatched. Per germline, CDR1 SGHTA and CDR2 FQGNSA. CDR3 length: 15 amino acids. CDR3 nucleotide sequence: TGTGCCAGCAGCCGGTACCGGACAGGGTCCGATGGCTACACCTTC. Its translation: CASSRYRTGSDGYTF.

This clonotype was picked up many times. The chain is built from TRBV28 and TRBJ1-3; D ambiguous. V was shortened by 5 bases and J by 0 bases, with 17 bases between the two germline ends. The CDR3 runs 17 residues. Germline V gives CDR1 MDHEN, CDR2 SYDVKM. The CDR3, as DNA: TGTGCCAGCAGTCCTCCGCACGCGACACGCTCTGGAAACACCATATATTTT. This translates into CASSPPHATRSGNTIYF.

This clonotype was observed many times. CDR3 sequence (DNA): TGTGCCAGCGCCCCACAGGCAACATCAACGGGCTACACCTTC. Translated, it gives CASAPQATSTGYTF. The chain combines TRBV12-3 or TRBV12-4 with TRBJ1-2, with D perhaps TRBD1 (5 bases). V lost 8 bases and J lost 8, with 21 bases in between. The CDR3 has 14 residues.

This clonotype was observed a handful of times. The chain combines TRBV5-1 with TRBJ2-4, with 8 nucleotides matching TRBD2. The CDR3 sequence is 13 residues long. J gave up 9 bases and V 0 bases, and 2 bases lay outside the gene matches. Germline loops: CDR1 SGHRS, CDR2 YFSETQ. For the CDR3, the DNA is TGCGCCAGCAGCTTGGAGGCGGGGGGCATTCAGTACTTC. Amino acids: CASSLEAGGIQYF.

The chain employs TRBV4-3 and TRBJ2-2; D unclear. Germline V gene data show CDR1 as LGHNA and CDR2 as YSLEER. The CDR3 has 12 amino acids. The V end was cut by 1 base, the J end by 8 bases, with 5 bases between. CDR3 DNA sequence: TGCGCCAGCAGCCAAGCTATAGGGGAGCTGTTTTTT. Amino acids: CASSQAIGELFF.